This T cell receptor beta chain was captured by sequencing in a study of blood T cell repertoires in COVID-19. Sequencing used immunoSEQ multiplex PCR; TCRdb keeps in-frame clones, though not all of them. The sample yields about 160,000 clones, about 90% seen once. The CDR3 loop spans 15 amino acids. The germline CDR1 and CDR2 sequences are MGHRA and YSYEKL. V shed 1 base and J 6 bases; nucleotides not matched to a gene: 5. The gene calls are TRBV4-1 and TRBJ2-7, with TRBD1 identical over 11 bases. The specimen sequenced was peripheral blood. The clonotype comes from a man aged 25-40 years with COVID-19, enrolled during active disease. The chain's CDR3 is CASSQGGQGVSEQYF. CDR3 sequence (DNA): TGCGCCAGCAGCCAAGGGGGACAGGGGGTGTCCGAGCAGTACTTC.